Listed below are T cell receptor beta chains from one sample, sequenced in a study of T cell responses to AZD1222 COVID-19 vaccine. Sequencing was performed with immunoSEQ multiplex PCR; in TCRdb, only in-frame clones are kept and a portion is missing. The data hold under 90,000 clones, with 80% to 90% observed a single time. Sequenced here: peripheral blood, sampled 28 days after the second AZD1222 dose. These receptors all stem from an adult who received the AZD1222 COVID-19 vaccine. The CDR3 runs from the conserved cysteine through the conserved F or W. D genes are given only for firm matches. Clone size is not always given. Where it is, it says once, few, many or a class for expanded clones.

size	D	V	J	CDR3	DNA
-	-	TRBV28	TRBJ2-7	CASSSDGTRSYEQYF	TGTGCCAGCAGTTCCGATGGTACGCGCTCCTACGAGCAGTACTTC
-	-	TRBV28	TRBJ1-2	CASSWGGGYTF	TGTGCCAGCAGTTGGGGGGGAGGCTACACCTTC
-	-	TRBV7-2	TRBJ2-7	CASSLSVRSGWSSEQYF	TGTGCCAGCAGCTTATCAGTCCGAAGCGGGTGGAGTTCCGAGCAGTACTTC
few	-	TRBV6-1	TRBJ1-5	CASSEGRVSNQPQHF	TGTGCCAGCAGTGAAGGGAGGGTTAGCAATCAGCCCCAGCATTTT
once	-	TRBV21-1	TRBJ1-2	CASSKYGGYTF	TGTGCCAGCAGCAAATACGGAGGCTACACCTTC
-	-	TRBV30	TRBJ2-5	CAWSIRPGETQYF	TGTGCCTGGAGTATTCGACCCGGGGAGACCCAGTACTTC
-	TRBD1	TRBV30	TRBJ1-6	CAWRDRNNSPLHF	TGTGCCTGGAGGGACAGGAATAATTCACCCCTCCACTTT
-	TRBD1	TRBV24-1	TRBJ2-7	CATSDWTGREQYF	TGTGCCACCAGTGATTGGACAGGGCGCGAGCAGTACTTC
few	TRBD2	TRBV30	TRBJ2-1	CAWSSGTSRFF	TGTGCCTGGAGTTCCGGGACTAGCCGGTTCTTC
-	-	TRBV5-1	TRBJ2-3	CASSLLRGARGDTQYF	TGCGCCAGCAGCTTACTCCGGGGCGCCCGGGGAGATACGCAGTATTTT
-	-	TRBV6-5	TRBJ1-1	CASSYVGTEAFF	TGTGCCAGCAGTTACGTTGGCACTGAAGCTTTCTTT
-	TRBD1	TRBV15	TRBJ1-4	CATSGPGQADEKLFF	TGTGCCACCAGCGGACCGGGACAGGCGGATGAAAAACTGTTTTTT
-	-	TRBV11-1	TRBJ2-3	CASSLLAARRGTQYF	TGTGCCAGCAGCTTATTGGCAGCTAGAAGGGGTACGCAGTATTTT
-	-	TRBV7-2	TRBJ1-5	CASSLQPLSSNQPQHF	TGTGCCAGCAGCTTACAGCCCCTCTCAAGCAATCAGCCCCAGCATTTT
few	-	TRBV19	TRBJ1-2	CASSMALTVQGGYTF	TGTGCCAGTAGTATGGCCCTGACGGTCCAAGGTGGCTACACCTTC
-	TRBD2	TRBV15	TRBJ2-1	CATSRSGTSYNEQFF	TGTGCCACCAGCAGATCCGGGACTAGCTACAATGAGCAGTTCTTC
-	-	TRBV27	TRBJ2-7	CASSKAGDVAYEQYF	TGTGCCAGCAGCAAAGCAGGGGATGTTGCCTACGAGCAGTACTTC
few	TRBD2	TRBV18	TRBJ2-5	CASSSGSGAQETQYF	TGTGCCAGCTCATCCGGTAGCGGGGCCCAAGAGACCCAGTACTTC
-	TRBD2	TRBV2	TRBJ2-5	CASSAVSGRSETQYF	TGTGCCAGCAGTGCCGTTAGCGGGAGATCGGAGACCCAGTACTTC
-	-	TRBV7-3	TRBJ2-3	CASSLGTDTQYF	TGTGCCAGCAGCTTAGGGACAGATACGCAGTATTTT
-	-	TRBV7-8	TRBJ1-4	CASSLVTNEKLFF	TGTGCCAGCAGCTTAGTAACTAATGAAAAACTGTTTTTT
-	TRBD2	TRBV19	TRBJ2-1	CASSIPSGSYQPGYNEQFF	TGTGCCAGTAGTATCCCTAGCGGGAGTTACCAGCCTGGCTACAATGAGCAGTTCTTC
-	-	TRBV11-2	TRBJ2-2	CASSFSEFANTGELFF	TGTGCCAGCAGCTTCTCCGAGTTCGCGAACACCGGGGAGCTGTTTTTT
-	TRBD1	TRBV11-2	TRBJ1-3	CASSLGGQGPGNTIYF	TGTGCCAGCAGCTTAGGGGGACAGGGGCCTGGAAACACCATATATTTT
-	-	TRBV6-4	TRBJ2-2	CASSAGPANTGELFF	TGTGCCAGCAGCGCGGGACCCGCGAACACCGGGGAGCTGTTTTTT
-	TRBD1	TRBV2	TRBJ1-1	CASGVGQENTEAFF	TGTGCCAGCGGGGTTGGACAGGAGAACACTGAAGCTTTCTTT
-	TRBD2	TRBV4-3	TRBJ2-1	CASSYTSGEDNEQFF	TGCGCCAGCAGCTACACTAGCGGAGAAGACAATGAGCAGTTCTTC
-	-	TRBV28	TRBJ1-1	CASTNRLRAFF	TGTGCCAGCACGAACCGTTTACGGGCTTTCTTT
-	-	TRBV27	TRBJ2-5	CASSLVGTVRETQYF	TGTGCCAGCAGTTTAGTAGGGACGGTCCGGGAGACCCAGTACTTC
-	-	TRBV7-2	TRBJ2-5	CASSLDRGGPIETQYF	TGTGCCAGCAGCTTAGACAGGGGGGGGCCAATTGAGACCCAGTACTTC
-	TRBD1	TRBV5-3	TRBJ1-6	CARSTGTGIRNSPLHF	TGTGCCAGAAGCACCGGGACAGGGATTCGAAATTCACCCCTCCACTTT
once	-	TRBV28	TRBJ2-7	CASSPSFVGSGYEQYF	TGTGCCAGCAGCCCTTCATTTGTTGGGTCGGGCTACGAGCAGTACTTC
few	TRBD2	TRBV4-1	TRBJ2-5	CASSQGGGRAVRETQYF	TGCGCCAGCAGCCAAGGGGGCGGGAGGGCCGTCCGCGAGACCCAGTACTTC
-	TRBD1	TRBV9	TRBJ1-3	CASSPGTAGNTIYF	TGTGCCAGCAGCCCCGGGACAGCCGGAAACACCATATATTTT
-	-	TRBV28	TRBJ2-2	CASRPNTGELFF	TGTGCCAGCAGACCAAACACCGGGGAGCTGTTTTTT
-	TRBD1	TRBV27	TRBJ2-7	CASGDRPFYEQYF	TGTGCCAGCGGGGACAGACCTTTCTACGAGCAGTACTTC
once	-	TRBV7-2	TRBJ2-7	CASSSPLGVTYF	TGTGCCAGCAGCTCACCCCTGGGGGTCACTTACTTC
once	-	TRBV5-4	TRBJ2-5	CASSLPTGSQETQYF	TGTGCCAGCAGCCTACCGACAGGTTCTCAAGAGACCCAGTACTTC
-	-	TRBV6-2/TRBV6-3	TRBJ2-3	CASSYMTDTQYF	TGTGCCAGCAGTTACATGACAGATACGCAGTATTTT
-	-	TRBV3-1/TRBV3-2	TRBJ1-6	CASSPGRGNSPLHF	TGTGCCAGCAGCCCCGGGCGAGGGAATTCACCCCTCCACTTT
-	-	TRBV29-1	TRBJ2-1	CSVEGGSYNEQFF	TGCAGCGTTGAGGGGGGAAGTTACAATGAGCAGTTCTTC
-	-	TRBV6-2/TRBV6-3	TRBJ1-5	CASSYSTVGNQPQHF	TGTGCCAGCAGTTACTCGACGGTAGGGAATCAGCCCCAGCATTTT
-	-	TRBV14	TRBJ2-2	CASSPLTHINTGELFF	TGTGCCAGCAGCCCTCTGACACACATCAACACCGGGGAGCTGTTTTTT
once	TRBD1	TRBV7-2	TRBJ2-1	CASSSGTARPYNEQFF	TGTGCCAGCAGCTCCGGGACAGCCCGTCCCTACAATGAGCAGTTCTTC
few	TRBD1	TRBV27	TRBJ1-2	CASSSPGQGHYGYTF	TGTGCCAGCAGTTCGCCGGGACAGGGGCACTATGGCTACACCTTC
-	-	TRBV5-1	TRBJ2-5	CASSWGGQPQETQYF	TGCGCCAGCAGCTGGGGGGGACAGCCCCAAGAGACCCAGTACTTC
-	-	TRBV4-3	TRBJ2-1	CASSQDGYSMYEQFF	TGCGCCAGCAGCCAGGACGGTTATAGTATGTATGAGCAGTTCTTC
-	-	TRBV28	TRBJ1-2	CASTSEWDTNNYGYTF	TGTGCCAGCACCTCGGAGTGGGACACAAACAACTATGGCTACACCTTC
few	-	TRBV6-6	TRBJ2-7	CASSFRDGSYEQYF	TGTGCCAGCAGTTTCCGGGACGGTTCCTACGAGCAGTACTTC
-	-	TRBV19	TRBJ2-1	CASMRGDRDQHEQFF	TGTGCCAGTATGAGGGGGGACAGAGACCAGCATGAGCAGTTCTTC
-	-	TRBV28	TRBJ1-5	CASSSGAAGQPQHF	TGTGCCAGCAGTTCCGGGGCCGCAGGGCAGCCCCAGCATTTT
-	TRBD2	TRBV7-2	TRBJ2-3	CASSSRAGGPPDTQYF	TGTGCCAGCAGCTCCCGGGCGGGAGGGCCACCAGATACGCAGTATTTT
-	-	TRBV5-6	TRBJ2-7	CASSFRGSSYEQYF	TGTGCCAGCAGCTTCAGGGGAAGCTCCTACGAGCAGTACTTC